Shown below are 26 T cell receptor beta chains from a single sample sequenced in a study of cytomegalovirus exposure and HLA in healthy donors. Vbeta (60) and Jbeta (13) primers were used in the PCR. Sequencing used immunoSEQ multiplex PCR; TCRdb keeps in-frame clones, though not all of them. This table holds some 110,000 clones, about 74% found once. Sequencing was done on a sample of PBMCs. Receptor source: a woman in her fifties or sixties in good health and CMV-seropositive.

Here the CDR3 DNA reads TGTGCCAGTAGATGGGACAGGTCAAGCAATCAGCCCCAGCATTTT. Its translation is CASRWDRSSNQPQHF. J is TRBJ1-5 and V is TRBV19; 8 nucleotides agree with TRBD1. The CDR3 has 15 residues. The J segment lost 1 base and the V segment lost 6 bases, leaving 5 bases of the junction unmatched. Per germline, CDR1 LNHDA and CDR2 SQIVND (reference sequence).

The CDR3 DNA sequence: TGTGCCAGCAGCATTGGACAGGGTCTTCATGGCTACACCTTC. It specifies CASSIGQGLHGYTF. This sequence joins TRBV9 and TRBJ1-2; TRBD1 aligns across 8 bases. CDR3 length: 14 residues. V shed 4 bases, J shed 6 bases, and the junction held 8 bases outside the gene matches. Looked up from germline, CDR1 is SGDLS and CDR2 is YYNGEE. The full variable domain, completed using reference TRBV9 and TRBJ1-2, is DSGVTQTPKHLITATGQRVTLRCSPRSGDLSVYWYQQSLDQGLQFLIQYYNGEERAKGNILERFSAQQFPDLHSELNLSSLELGDSALYFCASSIGQGLHGYTFGSGTRLTVV.

This rearrangement joins TRBV19 to TRBJ1-1; 8 nucleotides line up with TRBD1. Looked up from germline, CDR1 is LNHDA and CDR2 is SQIVND (reference sequence). The ends lost 7 bases at V and 4 bases at J; junction bases unmatched: 8. The CDR3 length is 14 residues. The CDR3 DNA reads TGTGCCAGTACCTGGACAGGGCTCGTCACTGAAGCTTTCTTT. Amino acids: CASTWTGLVTEAFF.

As to this clone: This CDR3 is also generated by other DNA sequences in the sample. This chain connects TRBV7-2 to TRBJ1-5, with D possibly matching TRBD1 (5 bases). Germline values: CDR1 SGHTA, CDR2 FQGNSA. This CDR3 is 15 amino acids long. V was cut by 6 bases and J by 3 bases, with 15 bases left in between. The CDR3 coding sequence is TGTGCCAGCAGTTCGCAGGGTCTCAACAATCAGCCCCAGCATTTT. It yields the protein CASSSQGLNNQPQHF.

CDR3 DNA: TGTGCCAGCTCACCACCAGGGGCGGAGGGCTACACCTTC. Translation: CASSPPGAEGYTF. This chain links TRBV18 with TRBJ1-2; D perhaps matches TRBD1 (5 bases). From germline, CDR1 is KGHSH and CDR2 LQKENI. V dropped 0 bases and J dropped 8 bases, with 10 bases sitting between them. CDR3 length: 13 amino acids.

This clone was seen just once. The chain couples TRBV7-8 to TRBJ2-5, with TRBD2 as a possible D gene (5 bases). CDR1 is SGHVS, CDR2 FQNEAQ, per germline. Between the trimmed V and J ends, which lost 1 base and 4 bases, there was a span of 16 bases. The CDR3 is made up of 16 amino acids. CDR3 coding DNA: TGTGCCAGCAGCTTAGAGGCAGGAAAACGGGGAGAGACCCAGTACTTC. It encodes CASSLEAGKRGETQYF.

The gene calls are TRBV5-6 and TRBJ2-7; 10 nucleotides agree with TRBD1. Germline V lookup: CDR1 SGHDT, CDR2 YYEEEE. V gave up 5 bases and J gave up 6 bases; unmatched junction bases: 8. The CDR3 sequence is 14 residues long. The CDR3 loop reads CASSYDRGPLEQYF. CDR3 sequence (DNA): TGTGCCAGCAGTTATGACAGGGGGCCTCTCGAGCAGTACTTC. The variable domain in full, completed from reference TRBV5-6 and TRBJ2-7, reads DAGVTQSPTHLIKTRGQQVTLRCSPKSGHDTVSWYQQALGQGPQFIFQYYEEEERQRGNFPDRFSGHQFPNYSSELNVNALLLGDSALYLCASSYDRGPLEQYFGPGTRLTVT.

The V call is TRBV5-6, the J call TRBJ1-1; 7 bases are a match to TRBD1. This CDR3 comprises 13 residues. The germline CDR1 and CDR2 sequences are SGHDT and YYEEEE. The V and J ends lost 0 bases and 11 bases, in that order; junction bases with no gene match: 7. The CDR3 DNA reads as TGTGCCAGCAGCTTGGATCAGGGGGACGCGGCTTTCTTT. Translation gives CASSLDQGDAAFF. Drawing the rest from reference TRBV5-6 and TRBJ1-1, the complete variable domain is DAGVTQSPTHLIKTRGQQVTLRCSPKSGHDTVSWYQQALGQGPQFIFQYYEEEERQRGNFPDRFSGHQFPNYSSELNVNALLLGDSALYLCASSLDQGDAAFFGQGTRLTVV.

Only one count was recorded for this clone. The chain couples TRBV7-2 to TRBJ2-1; unclear D gene. The length of the CDR3 is 14 residues. Germline CDR1 and CDR2: SGHTA and FQGNSA. Trimming removed 1 base at V and 2 bases at J, with 6 bases between. CDR3 nucleotide sequence: TGTGCCAGCAGCTTAGTCCCCACCTACAATGAGCAGTTCTTC. This gives the protein CASSLVPTYNEQFF. The whole variable domain, remainder taken from reference TRBV7-2 and TRBJ2-1, is GAGVSQSPSNKVTEKGKDVELRCDPISGHTALYWYRQSLGQGLEFLIYFQGNSAPDKSGLPSDRFSAERTGGSVSTLTIQRTQQEDSAVYLCASSLVPTYNEQFFGPGTRLTVL.

V is TRBV5-1 and J is TRBJ2-6; D is uncertain. The CDR3 spans 15 residues. Between the trimmed V and J ends, which lost 0 bases and 2 bases, there was a span of 6 bases. Per germline, CDR1 SGHRS and CDR2 YFSETQ. The CDR3 nucleotides read TGCGCCAGCAGCTTGGAGAGAGCTGGGGCCAACGTCCTGACTTTC. This sequence encodes CASSLERAGANVLTF. Filled out from reference TRBV5-1 and TRBJ2-6, the complete variable domain reads KAGVTQTPRYLIKTRGQQVTLSCSPISGHRSVSWYQQTPGQGLQFLFEYFSETQRNKGNFPGRFSGRQFSNSRSEMNVSTLELGDSALYLCASSLERAGANVLTFGAGSRLTVL.

The chain recombines TRBV4-3 with TRBJ2-5; the match to TRBD1 covers 9 bases. J gave up 4 bases and V 1 base, and 4 bases lay outside the gene matches. The V gene's germline CDR1 is LGHNA and CDR2 YSLEER. The CDR3 loop spans 15 amino acids. The CDR3: CASSQGQGGGETQYF. The CDR3 DNA follows: TGCGCCAGCAGCCAAGGACAGGGGGGGGGAGAGACCCAGTACTTC.

The rearrangement links TRBV7-8 to TRBJ2-1; D possibly corresponds to TRBD2 (5 bases). The CDR3 has 11 amino acids. Trimming pared 3 bases from V and 9 bases from J, leaving 6 bases between. CDR1 is SGHVS, CDR2 FQNEAQ, per germline. In nucleotides, the CDR3 is TGTGCCAGCAGCTTCGGGATTGAGCAGTTCTTC. It translates to CASSFGIEQFF.

The V gene is TRBV19, the J gene TRBJ2-4; 7 bases fit TRBD1. Germline V CDR1 and CDR2: LNHDA, SQIVND (reference sequence). Trimming took 8 bases from V and 1 from J; bases not matched to a gene: 5. The CDR3 length is 14 residues. CDR3 amino acids: CASRLQGAKNIQYF. In nucleotides, the CDR3 is TGTGCCAGTCGGTTACAGGGGGCCAAAAACATTCAGTACTTC. Supplemented by reference TRBV19 and TRBJ2-4, the full variable domain reads DGGITQSPKYLFRKEGQNVTLSCEQNLNHDAMYWYRQDPGQGLRLIYYSQIVNDFQKGDIAEGYSVSREKKESFPLTVTSAQKNPTAFYLCASRLQGAKNIQYFGAGTRLSVL.

Notes on this clone: The junction departs from germline at one end; a sequencing error may be responsible. J is TRBJ2-1 and V is TRBV19, with a tentative D call TRBD2 (6 bases). CDR1 and CDR2 from the germline V gene are LNHDA and SQIVND (reference sequence). The CDR3 consists of 13 residues. DNA for the CDR3: TGTGCCAGTAGTAGGGACTCCAACAATGAGCAGTTCTTC. Amino acid sequence: CASSRDSNNEQFF.

The chain employs TRBV5-6 and TRBJ1-5, with 8 bases aligning to TRBD1. Trimming cost V 3 bases and J 1 base; bases outside gene matches: 9. This CDR3 spans 17 amino acids. Germline V gene data show CDR1 as SGHDT and CDR2 as YYEEEE. The CDR3 nucleotides read TGTGCCAGCAGCTCGCTGATCACAGGGGGAAGCAATCAGCCCCAGCATTTT. Translated, it gives CASSSLITGGSNQPQHF. Complete variable domain (other parts from reference TRBV5-6 and TRBJ1-5): DAGVTQSPTHLIKTRGQQVTLRCSPKSGHDTVSWYQQALGQGPQFIFQYYEEEERQRGNFPDRFSGHQFPNYSSELNVNALLLGDSALYLCASSSLITGGSNQPQHFGDGTRLSIL.

The chain links TRBV5-4 to TRBJ2-2, with 8 bases lining up with TRBD2. CDR1 and CDR2 (germline): SGHNT, YYREEE (reference sequence). This CDR3 has 15 amino acids. V lost 5 bases, J lost 3 bases, and 6 bases stayed unmatched. The CDR3 DNA is TGTGCCAGCAGAACCGGGACTAGGGACACCGGGGAGCTGTTTTTT. It codes for CASRTGTRDTGELFF.

The chain recombines TRBV7-2 with TRBJ2-3, with D possibly TRBD1 on 6 matching bases. The CDR3 runs to 16 residues. V dropped 1 base and J dropped 4 bases, with 15 bases sitting between them. CDR1 and CDR2 (germline): SGHTA, FQGNSA. The CDR3 DNA follows: TGTGCCAGCAGCTTAGGGGGAAGGGGGTCCGCAGATACGCAGTATTTT. It codes for CASSLGGRGSADTQYF.

The chain couples TRBV5-1 to TRBJ2-3, with 13 bases aligning to TRBD2. This CDR3 has 15 amino acids. After removal of 5 bases from V and 11 bases from J, the junction contained 11 bases not matched to a gene. The germline gives CDR1 SGHRS, CDR2 YFSETQ. The CDR3 coding sequence is TGCGCCAGCAGACTGGGACTAGCGGGGTTCTCAGAGCAGTATTTT. It translates to CASRLGLAGFSEQYF.

The chain combines TRBV6-5 with TRBJ2-2, with 7 bases aligning to TRBD1. The CDR3 contains 14 residues. Trimming took 2 bases from V and 6 from J; bases not matched to a gene: 3. Germline CDR1 and CDR2: MNHEY and SVGAGI. This CDR3 is CASSYGTASGELFF. DNA for the CDR3: TGTGCCAGCAGTTACGGGACAGCCTCCGGGGAGCTGTTTTTT.

The chain joins TRBV29-1 to TRBJ1-1, with 10 bases that match TRBD1. Looked up from germline, CDR1 is SQVTM and CDR2 is ANQGSEA. Trimming removed 7 bases from V and 4 bases from J; junction bases left unmatched: 12. This CDR3 contains 15 residues. The CDR3 spells CSGNGWDRGGTEAFF. The CDR3 DNA follows: TGCAGCGGGAACGGGTGGGACAGGGGCGGCACTGAAGCTTTCTTT.

This clone has more than one count but fewer than ten. The CDR3 reads CASMGGGGAYRQPQHF. DNA for the CDR3: TGTGCCAGCATGGGTGGTGGGGGCGCATACCGGCAGCCCCAGCATTTT. The rearrangement joins TRBV28 to TRBJ1-5, with D possibly being TRBD1 (6 bases). Trimming stripped 7 bases from V and 7 bases from J, with 23 bases between. Germline V gene data show CDR1 as MDHEN and CDR2 as SYDVKM. This CDR3 has 16 amino acids.

The V and J genes are TRBV15 and TRBJ1-1, with 8 bases matching TRBD1. The trim removed 4 bases at V and 4 bases at J, leaving 5 bases unmatched. This CDR3 has 14 amino acids. Germline V lookup: CDR1 LNHNV, CDR2 YYDKDF (reference sequence). The chain's CDR3 is CATSIGQGATEAFF. The CDR3 DNA reads TGTGCCACCAGCATTGGACAGGGAGCCACTGAAGCTTTCTTT.

The chain uses TRBV28 and TRBJ2-2, with TRBD2 matching 9 bases. J lost 9 bases, V lost 4 bases, and 12 bases had no gene match. Looked up from germline, CDR1 is MDHEN and CDR2 is SYDVKM. The CDR3 runs to 16 residues. The DNA of the CDR3 is TGTGCCAGCAGTTCCCCTGGCGGGGGGGCTCCCCGGGAGCTGTTTTTT. This encodes CASSSPGGGAPRELFF.

DNA of the CDR3: TGTGCCAGTAGTATATACGCCGAGACCGGGGAGCTGTTTTTT. Its protein product is CASSIYAETGELFF. The rearrangement joins TRBV19 to TRBJ2-2, with D unclear. Trimming stripped 2 bases from V and 5 bases from J, with 9 bases between. CDR3 length equals 14 residues. The germline V gene encodes CDR1 LNHDA and CDR2 SQIVND (reference sequence).

In DNA form, the CDR3 reads TGTGCCAGCTCGTACCAGGGGATTAGCACAGATACGCAGTATTTT. Its translation is CASSYQGISTDTQYF. The rearrangement links TRBV28 to TRBJ2-3; D might be TRBD1 (6 bases). This CDR3 has 15 amino acids. Per germline, CDR1 MDHEN and CDR2 SYDVKM. V shed 8 bases and J shed 0 bases, with 15 bases lying between them.

This clone was seen ten or more times. The chain links TRBV18 to TRBJ1-4; no firm D call. V lost 3 bases to trimming and J lost 6 bases, with 14 bases between them. This CDR3 is built from 15 residues. Germline values: CDR1 KGHSH, CDR2 LQKENI. CDR3 nucleotide sequence: TGTGCCAGCTCACCCCGGAGCGGAGGGTATGAAAAACTGTTTTTT. Residues: CASSPRSGGYEKLFF.